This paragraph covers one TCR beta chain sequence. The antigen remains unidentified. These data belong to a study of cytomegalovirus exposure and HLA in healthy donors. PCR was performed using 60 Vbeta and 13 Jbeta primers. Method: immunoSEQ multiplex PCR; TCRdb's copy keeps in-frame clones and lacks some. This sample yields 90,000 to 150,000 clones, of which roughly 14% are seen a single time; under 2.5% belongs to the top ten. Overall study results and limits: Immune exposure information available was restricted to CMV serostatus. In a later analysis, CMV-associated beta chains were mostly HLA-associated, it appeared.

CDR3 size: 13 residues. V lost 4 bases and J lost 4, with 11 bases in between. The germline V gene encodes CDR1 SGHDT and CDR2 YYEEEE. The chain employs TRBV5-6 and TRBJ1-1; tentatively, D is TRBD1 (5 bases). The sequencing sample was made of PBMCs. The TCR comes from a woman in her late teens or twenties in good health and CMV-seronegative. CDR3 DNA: TGTGCCAGCAGCATAGGGGTTGGCACTGAAGCTTTCTTT. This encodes CASSIGVGTEAFF.